This entry concerns a single TCR beta chain. This sample stems from a study of control samples from healthy donors and cancer patients. The germline gives CDR1 MDHEN, CDR2 SYDVKM. The V gene end was trimmed by 4 bases and the J gene end by 4 bases; junction bases not matched to a gene: 7. The CDR3 sequence is 15 residues long. The repertoire was sequenced with immunoSEQ multiplex PCR; TCRdb's copy has only in-frame clones and lacks some. This table holds 120,000 or so clones, around 87% found once. The sequenced sample consisted of blood. The sequence was obtained from a man aged 55 to 70 in good health. This chain links TRBV28 with TRBJ1-5; 7 bases fit TRBD1. Here the CDR3 reads CASSSPGGWNQPQHF. The CDR3 region has the DNA TGTGCCAGCAGTTCCCCAGGGGGGTGGAATCAGCCCCAGCATTTT.